The rows below give T cell receptor beta chains drawn from one sample of a study of T-cell memory formation after mild COVID-19. Each CDR3 protein gets one entry after TCRdb re-called the 5' RACE reads with MiXCR. The sample includes roughly 110,000 distinct CDR3 sequences, 9.5% to 15% seen only once; the top ten take around 26%. Sample: PBMCs or a T cell subset sorted from them (not recorded which). The receptor set was obtained from an adult woman who had mild COVID-19 (a few samples of this study predate the infection). Cell type and time point are not known. The CDR3 runs from the conserved cysteine through the conserved F or W. D genes are given only for firm matches. A clone size is listed for some rows: how often the clone was seen (once, few, many), or a class if it is expanded.

j_gene: TRBJ2-2; d_gene: -; abundance: many; v_gene: TRBV6-5; CDR3nt: TGTGCCAGCAGACACCTGTACCGGGACAAGAACACCGGGGAGCTGTTTTTT; CDR3aa: CASRHLYRDKNTGELFF
j_gene: TRBJ1-2; d_gene: -; abundance: few; v_gene: TRBV4-2; CDR3nt: TGTGCCAGCAGCCAAGCCCAGGACCTATCTGGCTACACCTTC; CDR3aa: CASSQAQDLSGYTF
j_gene: TRBJ2-3; d_gene: -; abundance: many; v_gene: TRBV6-5; CDR3nt: TGTGCCAGCAGTTCCAAGGGGGCAGATACGCAGTATTTT; CDR3aa: CASSSKGADTQYF
j_gene: TRBJ1-5; d_gene: TRBD1; abundance: many; v_gene: TRBV5-1; CDR3nt: TGCGCCAGCAGCGCCGGGACAGGGGGCAATCAGCCCCAGCATTTT; CDR3aa: CASSAGTGGNQPQHF
j_gene: TRBJ2-1; d_gene: TRBD2; abundance: many; v_gene: TRBV12-3/TRBV12-4; CDR3nt: TGTGCCAGCAGCCGGGGACTAGCGGGAGTAGGCTACAATGAGCAGTTCTTC; CDR3aa: CASSRGLAGVGYNEQFF
j_gene: TRBJ2-2; d_gene: -; abundance: few; v_gene: TRBV6-6; CDR3nt: TGTGCCAGCAGTTACGAGCTCGGGGGGCCCGCCACCGGGGAGCTGTTTTTT; CDR3aa: CASSYELGGPATGELFF
j_gene: TRBJ2-3; d_gene: -; abundance: -; v_gene: TRBV6-4; CDR3nt: TGTGCCAGCGGTGACTCGTCAGACACAGATACGCAGTATTTT; CDR3aa: CASGDSSDTDTQYF
j_gene: TRBJ2-3; d_gene: TRBD1; abundance: -; v_gene: TRBV5-1; CDR3nt: TGCGCCAGCAGCTTTGGACAGGGGGCAGATACGCAGTATTTT; CDR3aa: CASSFGQGADTQYF
j_gene: TRBJ2-2; d_gene: -; abundance: -; v_gene: TRBV11-1; CDR3nt: TGTGCCAGCAGCTTTCTACGGAATCCGAACACCGGGGAGCTGTTTTTT; CDR3aa: CASSFLRNPNTGELFF
j_gene: TRBJ2-1; d_gene: -; abundance: -; v_gene: TRBV6-6; CDR3nt: TGTGCCAGCAGTCCAAGCGGGCTTGCCTACAATGAGCAGTTCTTC; CDR3aa: CASSPSGLAYNEQFF
j_gene: TRBJ2-7; d_gene: -; abundance: -; v_gene: TRBV4-2; CDR3nt: TGTGCCACCAGCCAAGATGAAACGGGGGATCAGTACTTC; CDR3aa: CATSQDETGDQYF
j_gene: TRBJ2-7; d_gene: -; abundance: -; v_gene: TRBV11-2; CDR3nt: TGTGCCAGCAGCTTAGTCCTGGGTCCCGCCTACGAGCAGTACTTC; CDR3aa: CASSLVLGPAYEQYF
j_gene: TRBJ2-1; d_gene: -; abundance: few; v_gene: TRBV30; CDR3nt: TGTGCCTGGAGTGGCGCCTTAACGAGCTCCTACAATGAGCAGTTCTTC; CDR3aa: CAWSGALTSSYNEQFF
j_gene: TRBJ1-2; d_gene: TRBD1; abundance: -; v_gene: TRBV19; CDR3nt: TGTGCCAGTATCGGAGAGAATGACAGGGGGATTGTTCCTAACTATGGCTACACCTTC; CDR3aa: CASIGENDRGIVPNYGYTF
j_gene: TRBJ1-2; d_gene: TRBD1; abundance: few; v_gene: TRBV20-1; CDR3nt: TGCAGTGCTAGGGACAGGGGATATGGCTACACCTTC; CDR3aa: CSARDRGYGYTF
j_gene: TRBJ2-3; d_gene: TRBD2; abundance: few; v_gene: TRBV12-3/TRBV12-4; CDR3nt: TGTGCCAGCTCCAAAGGGAGCGGGAGTGTGGATACGCAGTATTTT; CDR3aa: CASSKGSGSVDTQYF
j_gene: TRBJ1-1; d_gene: TRBD1; abundance: few; v_gene: TRBV6-5; CDR3nt: TGTGCCAGCAGTTCCTTCCCTCCAGGGGGCCGAACGAACACTGAAGCTTTCTTT; CDR3aa: CASSSFPPGGRTNTEAFF
j_gene: TRBJ2-3; d_gene: -; abundance: -; v_gene: TRBV21-1; CDR3nt: TGTGCCAGCACCAGAATAGATACGCAGTATTTT; CDR3aa: CASTRIDTQYF
j_gene: TRBJ2-5; d_gene: TRBD1; abundance: -; v_gene: TRBV6-5; CDR3nt: TGTGCCAGCAGTTACGAGCCGGGACAGGGGGTAGAGACCCAGTACTTC; CDR3aa: CASSYEPGQGVETQYF
j_gene: TRBJ2-7; d_gene: TRBD1; abundance: -; v_gene: TRBV19; CDR3nt: TGTGCCAGTAGTATAGCGACAGGGGCCTACGAGCAGTACTTC; CDR3aa: CASSIATGAYEQYF
j_gene: TRBJ2-5; d_gene: TRBD2; abundance: -; v_gene: TRBV2; CDR3nt: TGTGCCAGCAGTCCCCCAGAGCTAGCGGGAGTGGAGGAGACCCAGTACTTC; CDR3aa: CASSPPELAGVEETQYF
j_gene: TRBJ2-7; d_gene: TRBD2; abundance: -; v_gene: TRBV20-1; CDR3nt: TGCAGTGCTAATCCCGGGACTAGCGGGTCCTACGAGCAGTACTTC; CDR3aa: CSANPGTSGSYEQYF
j_gene: TRBJ2-7; d_gene: TRBD2; abundance: few; v_gene: TRBV12-3/TRBV12-4; CDR3nt: TGTGCCAGCAGTTTCCTCAGGGACTACTACGAGCAGTACTTC; CDR3aa: CASSFLRDYYEQYF
j_gene: TRBJ2-7; d_gene: -; abundance: -; v_gene: TRBV12-3/TRBV12-4; CDR3nt: TGTGCCAGCAGTTTAGAGAAGGGGTACTACGAGCAGTACTTC; CDR3aa: CASSLEKGYYEQYF
j_gene: TRBJ2-5; d_gene: TRBD1; abundance: -; v_gene: TRBV5-1; CDR3nt: TGCGCCAGCAGTTACAGGGGAATATCGCCACAAGAGACCCAGTACTTC; CDR3aa: CASSYRGISPQETQYF
j_gene: TRBJ2-7; d_gene: -; abundance: few; v_gene: TRBV29-1; CDR3nt: TGCAGCGTTGAAGCCCGGGAGTTCAGCGAGCAGTACTTC; CDR3aa: CSVEAREFSEQYF
j_gene: TRBJ2-7; d_gene: -; abundance: few; v_gene: TRBV7-9; CDR3nt: TGTGCCAGCAGCCCACCTCCCGGGGGATCGGGTGACTACGAGCAGTACTTC; CDR3aa: CASSPPPGGSGDYEQYF
j_gene: TRBJ1-2; d_gene: TRBD1; abundance: -; v_gene: TRBV15; CDR3nt: TGTGCCACCAGCAGAGATCGGCGCAGGGGGAACTATGGCTACACCTTC; CDR3aa: CATSRDRRRGNYGYTF
j_gene: TRBJ1-5; d_gene: -; abundance: few; v_gene: TRBV15; CDR3nt: TGTGCCACCAGCAGAGATGGGGTCGGGAACAATCAGCCCCAGCATTTT; CDR3aa: CATSRDGVGNNQPQHF
j_gene: TRBJ2-7; d_gene: -; abundance: -; v_gene: TRBV5-4; CDR3nt: TGTGCCAGCAGCTCTCACGCTAGCGCCTACGAGCAGTACTTC; CDR3aa: CASSSHASAYEQYF
j_gene: TRBJ2-3; d_gene: -; abundance: -; v_gene: TRBV2; CDR3nt: TGTGCCAGTCGGGGAGATACGCAGTATTTT; CDR3aa: CASRGDTQYF
j_gene: TRBJ2-1; d_gene: TRBD2; abundance: many; v_gene: TRBV4-3; CDR3nt: TGCGCCAGCAGCCAAGATCATCCAGGGACTAGCGGGATCGATGAGCAGTTCTTC; CDR3aa: CASSQDHPGTSGIDEQFF
j_gene: TRBJ2-7; d_gene: TRBD1; abundance: -; v_gene: TRBV27; CDR3nt: TGTGCCAGCAGTCAAACAGGGGTCTACTACGAGCAGTACTTC; CDR3aa: CASSQTGVYYEQYF
j_gene: TRBJ2-6; d_gene: -; abundance: many; v_gene: TRBV9; CDR3nt: TGTGCCAGCAGCGTAGAAAACTCTGGGGCCAACGTCCTGACTTTC; CDR3aa: CASSVENSGANVLTF
j_gene: TRBJ2-5; d_gene: -; abundance: few; v_gene: TRBV3-1; CDR3nt: TGTGCCAGCAGCCAAGAATCGCTTCTATGGGAGACCCAGTACTTC; CDR3aa: CASSQESLLWETQYF